These T cell receptor beta chains were read from a single sample in a study of T cell clones after liver transplantation. TCRdb keeps only in-frame clones here, not all; method: immunoSEQ multiplex PCR. This repertoire shows some 80,000 clones, 80% to 85% found once; its top ten account for around 2.2%. The source was CD4+ T cells from blood, collected around 50 months after liver transplant. Receptors were obtained from a human patient who received a liver transplant. The T cells may come from the graft donor. Both conserved end residues are part of each CDR3. The order of the fields is V gene, clone size, D gene, J gene, CDR3 length, CDR3 protein, CDR3 DNA. The D gene is left open where the match is weak. Expanded clones are given a class, and other clones once, few, many or no size at all.

TRBV19	-	-	TRBJ1-5	13	CASSITRSQPQHF	TGTGCCAGTAGTATCACGAGGTCCCAGCCCCAGCATTTT
TRBV5-1	-	TRBD2	TRBJ2-1	15	CASSFSSGIDNEQFF	TGCGCCAGCAGCTTCTCTAGCGGGATAGACAATGAGCAGTTCTTC
TRBV28	few	-	TRBJ1-5	16	CASSLWGNSGNQPQHF	TGTGCCAGCAGTTTATGGGGAAACAGTGGCAATCAGCCCCAGCATTTT
TRBV5-4	-	TRBD1	TRBJ2-1	14	CASSFPDRANEQFF	TGTGCCAGCAGCTTTCCGGACAGGGCCAATGAGCAGTTCTTC
TRBV7-9	-	-	TRBJ2-7	14	CASSSVRDVGKQYF	TGTGCCAGCAGCTCAGTTAGGGACGTCGGCAAGCAGTACTTC
TRBV29-1	-	-	TRBJ1-1	14	CWWSGPRTNTEAFF	TGCTGGTGGTCGGGCCCACGCACTAACACTGAAGCTTTCTTT
TRBV4-1	-	-	TRBJ1-5	16	CASSQDQSSNNQPQHF	TGCGCCAGCAGCCAAGATCAATCCAGCAATAATCAGCCCCAGCATTTT
TRBV2	-	-	TRBJ2-1	13	CASSVVGRPEQFF	TGTGCCAGCAGTGTAGTAGGGCGGCCTGAGCAGTTCTTC
TRBV5-6	-	-	TRBJ1-3	17	CASSFRLRGDSGNTIYF	TGTGCCAGCAGCTTTAGGCTGAGGGGGGACTCTGGAAACACCATATATTTT
TRBV7-2	-	TRBD2	TRBJ2-3	15	CASSSAGGPRDTQYF	TGTGCCAGCAGCTCCGCGGGGGGGCCGAGAGATACGCAGTATTTT